Listed here are 10 T cell receptor beta chains from one sample, sequenced in a study of blood T cell repertoires in COVID-19. Data came from immunoSEQ multiplex PCR; TCRdb stores just in-frame clones and leaves some out. The repertoire holds roughly 150,000 clones, with 84% as singletons. Sequencing used peripheral blood. The receptor set was obtained from a man between 65 and 79 years old with active or convalescent COVID-19.

The J gene is TRBJ2-3, the V gene TRBV2; 9 nucleotides line up with TRBD1. Germline CDR1 and CDR2: SNHLY and FYNNEI. The CDR3 is made up of 16 amino acids. After removal of 6 bases from V and 5 bases from J, the junction contained 12 bases not matched to a gene. In DNA, the CDR3 is TGTGCCAGCAGGAAATTGACAGGGGGAATGGGAGATACGCAGTATTTT. Its translation: CASRKLTGGMGDTQYF.

The gene calls are TRBV12-3 or TRBV12-4 and TRBJ1-5, with TRBD1 as a possible D gene (5 bases). The CDR3 runs to 13 residues. Trimming cost V 6 bases and J 6 bases, with 12 bases left between them. CDR3 DNA sequence: TGTGCCAGCAGCCTAGGGGTGATTCAGCCCCAGCATTTT. Its translation: CASSLGVIQPQHF.

J is TRBJ2-1 and V is TRBV3-1 (or the pseudogene TRBV3-2), with D possibly matching TRBD2 (7 bases). The V gene's germline CDR1 is LGHDT and CDR2 YNNKEL (reference sequence). The CDR3 extends over 16 amino acids. Trimming pared 4 bases from V and 9 bases from J, leaving 22 bases between. CDR3 sequence reads: CASSPRGGGASSEQFF. For the CDR3, the DNA is TGTGCCAGCAGCCCCCGAGGAGGGGGGGCCTCAAGTGAGCAGTTCTTC.

The chain recombines TRBV6-6 with TRBJ1-6, with D maybe TRBD1 (5 bases). Between the trimmed V and J ends, which lost 6 bases and 10 bases, there was a span of 19 bases. The CDR3 covers 15 residues. Germline CDR1 reads MNHNY; CDR2 reads SVGAGI (reference sequence). The CDR3 is CASRYRHTGSSPLHF. The CDR3 DNA follows: TGTGCCAGCAGATACAGGCATACGGGAAGCTCACCCCTCCACTTT.

The chain employs TRBV9 and TRBJ2-3, with TRBD2 matching over 9 bases. Germline V gene sequence: CDR1 SGDLS, CDR2 YYNGEE. CDR3 length: 15 amino acids. With V trimmed by 3 bases and J by 1 base, 3 bases remained unmatched. CDR3: CASSASGAGTDTQYF. The CDR3 DNA follows: TGTGCCAGCAGCGCTAGCGGGGCAGGCACAGATACGCAGTATTTT.

The chain has TRBV7-8 and TRBJ1-4, with a weak D call TRBD1 (5 bases). The CDR3 sequence is 14 residues long. The germline V gene encodes CDR1 SGHVS and CDR2 FQNEAQ. V lost 5 bases to trimming and J lost 5 bases, with 12 bases between them. CDR3 protein: CASSPGHLNEKLFF. The CDR3 DNA follows: TGTGCCAGCAGCCCAGGACACCTGAATGAAAAACTGTTTTTT.

The V and J genes are TRBV28 and TRBJ2-1, with TRBD2 matching 8 bases. J was trimmed by 8 bases and V by 6 bases; bases with no gene match: 15. The CDR3 sequence is 16 residues long. The germline V gene has CDR1 MDHEN and CDR2 SYDVKM. CDR3 sequence (DNA): TGTGCCAGCAGAAATCCGGGACTAGTTGCGTTTGATGAGCAGTTCTTC. This sequence encodes CASRNPGLVAFDEQFF.

The J gene is TRBJ2-2, the V gene TRBV4-3, with D possibly being TRBD1 (5 bases). Deletions cut 1 base from V and 5 bases from J, with 11 bases between. This CDR3 contains 15 residues. Germline-derived CDR1 and CDR2 are LGHNA and YSLEER. DNA of the CDR3: TGCGCCAGCAGCCAAGTGGCAGGGAATACCGGGGAGCTGTTTTTT. Its protein product is CASSQVAGNTGELFF.

The chain couples TRBV7-6 to TRBJ1-4; 8 positions agree with TRBD1. Trimming took 1 base from V and 5 from J; bases not matched to a gene: 0. The CDR3 runs 14 residues. Germline assignment: CDR1 SGHVS and CDR2 FNYEAQ. This chain's CDR3 is CASSLGTGNEKLFF. The CDR3 DNA follows: TGTGCCAGCAGCTTAGGGACAGGGAATGAAAAACTGTTTTTT.

The genes are TRBV3-1 (or the pseudogene TRBV3-2) and TRBJ1-4, with a tentative D call TRBD1 (6 bases). The CDR3 covers 14 residues. Trimming pared 3 bases from V and 8 bases from J, leaving 13 bases between. Germline V gene data show CDR1 as LGHDT and CDR2 as YNNKEL (reference sequence). The CDR3 DNA reads TGTGCCAGCAGCCAGGGACATACACGAGAAAAACTGTTTTTT. Its protein product is CASSQGHTREKLFF.